This T cell receptor (beta chain) was profiled in a study of early T cells in non-severe SARS-CoV-2 infection (dated by TCRdb to the early 2020s). For the wider study: Bulk RNA from unsorted whole blood was used for TCR sequencing, so alpha and beta chains could not be paired. Paper-wide results and their limitations: Matching against VDJdb was skewed toward anti-spike CD8 responses, likely underestimated virus-specific expansions, and missed private and CD4 specificities.

A note on this clonotype: Its cognate antigen has yet to be identified. No much larger clonotype is one base removed from it; base qualities were not supplied.

Library generation was performed with 5' RACE. TCRdb records NextSeq 500 as the sequencer. To correct for sequencing error and PCR bias, the TCR library protocol tagged individual cDNA molecules with unique molecular identifiers. Sequencing covered both TCR alpha and beta chains, and within each sample the abundances of alpha and beta sequences were tightly co-correlated. The study's processing was this. V gene, J gene and CDR3 annotation of TCR sequences was performed with Decombinator V4. TCRs were defined as expanded if a significant change between any two time points was detected under a Poisson model with p below 0.0001. TCR abundances were normalised to the total number of TCRs sequenced in each sample and reported as counts per million. TRAV1-2 paired with TRAJ12, TRAJ20 or TRAJ33 defined MAIT TCRs, while TRAV10 paired with TRAJ18 defined iNKT TCRs. VDJdb, accessed on 1 November 2021, was searched for TCRs annotated for CMV, EBV and SARS-CoV-2, and TCRs annotated for more than one antigen were excluded. TCRdb handled the public reads itself, with Q25 trimming in fastp and clone calling in MiXCR, and kept productive beta chains. Each record represents a unique CDR3 protein, reported with the most common genes and DNA among its rows. What appears here as the V and J calls and clone size reflects TCRdb's work, not the paper's. The sample includes some 45,000 distinct CDR3 sequences, with roughly 4.2% observed a single time. The ten largest clones represent over 3% of the sample.

Set within a cohort of healthcare workers in London, UK, this nested case-control study involved weekly PCR testing of nasopharyngeal swabs along with blood sampling. Between 23 and 31 March 2020, the week of the UK lockdown, healthcare workers were enrolled and then followed up weekly for as long as 16 weeks. The CDR3 numbers 14 residues from cysteine through phenylalanine. Only the CDR3 region is kept as DNA, spanning 42 bases read in frame from base 1. Trimming removed 5 bases from V and 4 bases from J, leaving 15 bases between the germline ends. Specimen: whole blood. The chain links TRBV12-3 or TRBV12-4 with TRBJ2-7; the D segment could be TRBD1, given 6 matching bases. This sequence originates from an adult who was a healthcare worker with PCR-confirmed SARS-CoV-2 infection or an uninfected control (not recorded which). The nucleotides are TGTGCCAGCAGTATGTGGCAGGGGCAATACGAGCAGTACTTC. Translated, this gives CASSMWQGQYEQYF.